These 3 T cell receptor beta chains were all obtained from the same sample, sequenced in a study of T-cell reconstitution after alpha-beta-depleted transplantation in children. This sample's TCRbeta library carried unique molecular identifier barcodes. TCRdb re-analysed the PCR reads in MiXCR, keeping a single row per CDR3 protein. The table includes a few hundred thousand distinct CDR3 sequences, over 9% detected once. The sample consisted of PBMCs from the stem cell graft donor, taken from the stem cell graft. Receptor source: a human donor who donated a stem cell graft to a child with acute lymphoblastic leukemia.

This clonotype was found a few times. In nucleotides, the CDR3 is TGCAGTGCTCTACGGACTAGCGGAGTCTCCTACAATGAGCAGTTCTTC. Residues: CSALRTSGVSYNEQFF. The chain is built from TRBV20-1 and TRBJ2-1, with TRBD2 identical over 10 bases. The CDR3 length is 16 residues. Trimming at V came to 5 bases and at J to 0 bases, leaving 7 bases not matched to a gene. Per germline, CDR1 DFQATT and CDR2 SNEGSKA (reference sequence).

The J gene is TRBJ1-1, the V gene TRBV7-2; weak D call: TRBD1 (5 bases). The CDR3 is 13 residues long. Germline assignment: CDR1 SGHTA and CDR2 FQGNSA. V lost 4 bases to trimming and J lost 0 bases, with 6 bases between them. The CDR3: CASSWGLNTEAFF. The CDR3 nucleotides are TGTGCCAGCAGCTGGGGGTTGAACACTGAAGCTTTCTTT. The full variable domain, with the rest looked up from reference TRBV7-2 and TRBJ1-1, is GAGVSQSPSNKVTEKGKDVELRCDPISGHTALYWYRQSLGQGLEFLIYFQGNSAPDKSGLPSDRFSAERTGGSVSTLTIQRTQQEDSAVYLCASSWGLNTEAFFGQGTRLTVV.

This clonotype was seen only a few times. CDR3 sequence: CASSPESDGYTF. The CDR3 nucleotides read TGTGCCAGCAGCCCGGAGTCGGATGGCTACACCTTC. The chain combines TRBV5-6 with TRBJ1-2; no definite D call. Germline values: CDR1 SGHDT, CDR2 YYEEEE. Trimming took off 4 bases at V and 6 bases at J, with 10 bases between the two ends. The CDR3 sequence is 12 residues long.